In this sample, the clone carrying this T cell receptor (beta chain) turned up once. CDR1 SGHTA and CDR2 FQGNSA come from the germline V gene. CDR3 size: 13 residues. After removal of 8 bases from V and 4 bases from J, the junction contained 7 bases not matched to a gene. Libraries were prepared by immunoSEQ multiplex PCR; TCRdb keeps only in-frame clonotypes and omits some of them. The data hold around 79,000 clones, with about 91% observed a single time. The sample comes from a study of technical replicates of blood from a handful of donors. V and J are TRBV7-2 and TRBJ2-5; 7 bases line up with TRBD1. The clonotype originates from a human donor in good health. Some clones in this sample may be carry-over from other donors' samples. Material for sequencing was T cells isolated from PBMCs. CDR3 in DNA: TGTGCCAGCTCCCGACAGGGTCGAGAGACCCAGTACTTC. It specifies CASSRQGRETQYF.